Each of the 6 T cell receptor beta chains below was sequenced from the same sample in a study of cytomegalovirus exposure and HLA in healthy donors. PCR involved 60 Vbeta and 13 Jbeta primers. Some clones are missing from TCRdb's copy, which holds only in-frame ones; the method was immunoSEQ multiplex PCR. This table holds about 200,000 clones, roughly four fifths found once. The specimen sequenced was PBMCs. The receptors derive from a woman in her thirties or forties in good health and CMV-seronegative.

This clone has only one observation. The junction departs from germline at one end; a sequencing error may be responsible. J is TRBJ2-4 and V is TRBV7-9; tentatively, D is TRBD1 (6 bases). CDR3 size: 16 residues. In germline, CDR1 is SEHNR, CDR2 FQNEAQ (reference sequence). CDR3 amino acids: CSSSLERGMAKNIQYF. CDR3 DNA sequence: TGTTCCAGCAGCTTAGAGAGGGGGATGGCCAAAAACATTCAGTACTTC. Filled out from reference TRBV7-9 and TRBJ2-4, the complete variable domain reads DTGVSQNPRHKITKRGQNVTFRCDPISEHNRLYWYRQTLGQGPEFLTYFQNEAQLEKSRLLSDRFSAERPKGSFSTLEIQRTEQGDSAMYLCSSSLERGMAKNIQYFGAGTRLSVL.

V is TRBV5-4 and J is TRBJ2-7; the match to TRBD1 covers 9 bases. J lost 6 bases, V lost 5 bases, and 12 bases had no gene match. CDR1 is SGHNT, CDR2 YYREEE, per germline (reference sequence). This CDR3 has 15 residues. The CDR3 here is CASRLQGALGSEQYF. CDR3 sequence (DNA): TGTGCCAGCAGGCTACAGGGGGCTCTAGGTAGCGAGCAGTACTTC.

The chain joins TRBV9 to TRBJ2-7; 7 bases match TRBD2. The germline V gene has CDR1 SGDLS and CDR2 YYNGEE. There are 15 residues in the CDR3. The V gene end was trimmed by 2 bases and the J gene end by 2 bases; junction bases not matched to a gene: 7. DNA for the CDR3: TGTGCCAGCAGCGTCTCCAGCGGGGAGGCCTACGAGCAGTACTTC. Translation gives CASSVSSGEAYEQYF.

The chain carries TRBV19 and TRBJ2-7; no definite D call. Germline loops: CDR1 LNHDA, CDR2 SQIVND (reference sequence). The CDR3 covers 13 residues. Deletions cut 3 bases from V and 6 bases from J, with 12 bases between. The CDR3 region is CASSIPQDREQYF. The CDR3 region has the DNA TGTGCCAGTAGTATCCCCCAGGATCGCGAGCAGTACTTC. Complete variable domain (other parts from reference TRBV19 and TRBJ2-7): DGGITQSPKYLFRKEGQNVTLSCEQNLNHDAMYWYRQDPGQGLRLIYYSQIVNDFQKGDIAEGYSVSREKKESFPLTVTSAQKNPTAFYLCASSIPQDREQYFGPGTRLTVT.

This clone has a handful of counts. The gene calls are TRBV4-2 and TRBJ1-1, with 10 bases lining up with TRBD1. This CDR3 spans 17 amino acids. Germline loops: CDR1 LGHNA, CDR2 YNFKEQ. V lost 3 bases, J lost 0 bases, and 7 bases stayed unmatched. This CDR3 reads CASSQVMTGGLNTEAFF. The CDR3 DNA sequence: TGTGCCAGCAGCCAGGTAATGACAGGGGGCTTGAACACTGAAGCTTTCTTT.

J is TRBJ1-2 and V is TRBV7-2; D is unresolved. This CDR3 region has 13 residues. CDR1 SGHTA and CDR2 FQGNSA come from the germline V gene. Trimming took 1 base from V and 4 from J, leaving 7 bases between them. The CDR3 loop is CASSLGGLYGYTF. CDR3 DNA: TGTGCCAGCAGCTTAGGAGGACTCTATGGCTACACCTTC.